This T cell receptor beta chain came from a study of cytomegalovirus exposure and HLA in healthy donors. Study-level findings and limits: Highly shared sequence variants in one cluster were likely a sequencing artifact. Using the classifier, cytomegalovirus status was reportedly diagnosed with high specificity and sensitivity. Earlier analysis yielded a pattern in which most TCR beta V segments were productive about 90% or about 30% of the time.

Worth noting for this clone: The antigen is undetermined.

The PCR contained 60 Vbeta and 13 Jbeta primers. TCRdb's copy holds only in-frame clones and misses some; the assay was immunoSEQ multiplex PCR. The sample carries 150,000 or so clones, almost 85% recorded once. Sequencing was done on a sample of PBMCs. The clonotype comes from a man aged 25 to 40 in good health and CMV-seronegative.

Here the CDR3 DNA reads TGTGCCACCAGCAGAGAACAGGTGGTGGAGACCCAGTACTTC. Protein product: CATSREQVVETQYF. The V call is TRBV15, the J call TRBJ2-5; tentatively, D is TRBD1 (5 bases). This CDR3 region has 14 residues. Trimming cost V 0 bases and J 5 bases, with 10 bases left between them. Germline values: CDR1 LNHNV, CDR2 YYDKDF (reference sequence). Looking up the rest from reference TRBV15 and TRBJ2-5 gives the full variable domain: DAMVIQNPRYQVTQFGKPVTLSCSQTLNHNVMYWYQQKSSQAPKLLFHYYDKDFNNEADTPDNFQSRRPNTSFCFLDIRSPGLGDTAMYLCATSREQVVETQYFGPGTRLLVL.